These 17 T cell receptor beta chains were all obtained from the same sample, sequenced in a study of human T cells and chemical hapten exposure (dated by TCRdb to the early 2020s). Library preparation used RACE. Sequenced on a NextSeq 500. The public reads were reprocessed in TCRdb via fastp at Q25 and MiXCR, keeping in-frame beta chains. Identical CDR3 protein sequences are pooled into one entry, listed with their most common genes and DNA. A total of some 91,000 distinct CDR3 sequences appear in this sample, under 15% of them only once. Together, the top ten hold approximately 2.1% of the sample. The time point label, as the study defines it: patch test 1, 2 weeks after DPC sensitization. In the paper's terms, the treatment or condition label means: therapeutic diphenylcyclopropenone sensitization with weekly scalp DPC. The specimen was whole blood, collected in connection with sensitization to the hapten diphenylcyclopropenone (DPC). Source of these receptors: a woman in her thirties or forties with alopecia areata. Some clones in this sample may be carry-over from other donors' samples.

V and J are TRBV5-6 and TRBJ2-2; weak D call: TRBD2 (6 bases). CDR1 and CDR2 (germline): SGHDT, YYEEEE. This CDR3 is built from 16 residues. The V end was cut by 2 bases, the J end by 0 bases, with 11 bases between. The CDR3 DNA reads TGTGCCAGCAGCTTCAGACGGGGGACGAACACCGGGGAGCTGTTTTTT. It yields the protein CASSFRRGTNTGELFF.

The chain uses TRBV18 and TRBJ2-3, with D perhaps TRBD2 (5 bases). With 3 bases removed from V and 3 bases from J, the gap between germline ends came to 19 bases. The CDR3 contains 17 residues. Germline V gene data show CDR1 as KGHSH and CDR2 as LQKENI. CDR3 amino acids: CASSPRVGGLKTDTQYF. DNA for the CDR3: TGTGCCAGCTCACCGAGGGTCGGAGGACTCAAGACAGATACGCAGTATTTT.

V is TRBV29-1 and J is TRBJ2-6, with 12 bases fitting TRBD1. Germline CDR1 and CDR2: SQVTM and ANQGSEA. This CDR3 contains 17 residues. J lost 4 bases, V lost 4 bases, and 8 bases had no gene match. CDR3 residues: CSVVRGQGAEGANVLTF. The CDR3 DNA reads as TGCAGCGTTGTCCGGGGACAGGGGGCAGAAGGGGCCAACGTCCTGACTTTC.

The chain uses TRBV12-3 or TRBV12-4 and TRBJ2-2; TRBD2 matches 8 bases. The junction had 7 bases not matched to a gene; V was cut back by 3 bases and J by 1 base. This CDR3 has 17 residues. The CDR3 sequence: CASSFAGGNWNTGELFF. In DNA form, the CDR3 reads TGTGCCAGCAGTTTTGCGGGGGGCAACTGGAACACCGGGGAGCTGTTTTTT.

The CDR3 DNA reads as TGTGCAAGTCGCTTAGGACCGGGTCGCCGCCCTGGAAACACCATATATTTT. It specifies CASRLGPGRRPGNTIYF. V usage is TRBV12-2 and J usage is TRBJ1-3; TRBD1, as called in the table, went unchecked against the DNA. TRBV12-2 is a pseudogene segment. The CDR3 consists of 17 residues.

V and J are TRBV5-1 and TRBJ1-1; no clear D. V was trimmed by 0 bases and J by 8 bases, leaving 11 bases between them. This CDR3 region has 13 residues. Germline V gene sequence: CDR1 SGHRS, CDR2 YFSETQ. CDR3 sequence reads: CASSLAGSREAFF. The DNA of the CDR3 is TGCGCCAGCAGCTTGGCCGGGAGCAGAGAAGCTTTCTTT.

V usage is TRBV28 and J usage is TRBJ1-1; D gene ambiguous. Looked up from germline, CDR1 is MDHEN and CDR2 is SYDVKM. The ends were cut back, 4 bases at V and 6 bases at J, with 18 bases in the middle. The CDR3 runs 15 residues. The CDR3, as DNA: TGTGCCAGCAGTTCGAGGACGTATTCAAAGGCTGAAGCTTTCTTT. This sequence encodes CASSSRTYSKAEAFF.

This clonotype was recorded a few times. This chain uses TRBV5-6 with TRBJ2-3, with 9 bases that match TRBD1. The ends lost 3 bases at V and 3 bases at J; junction bases unmatched: 2. From germline, CDR1 is SGHDT and CDR2 YYEEEE. This CDR3 comprises 14 residues. CDR3 bases: TGTGCCAGCAGCTGGGGACAGGGAACAGATACGCAGTATTTT. Amino acids: CASSWGQGTDTQYF.

This clonotype appeared many times. V usage is TRBV18 and J usage is TRBJ1-1; 11 positions match TRBD1. Germline-derived CDR1 and CDR2 are KGHSH and LQKENI. The CDR3 has 14 residues. Trimming removed 5 bases from V and 4 bases from J; junction bases left unmatched: 3. The CDR3: CASSAGTGGTEAFF. The CDR3 nucleotides are TGTGCCAGCTCAGCGGGGACAGGGGGCACTGAAGCTTTCTTT.

There are a few counts of this clonotype. This chain joins TRBV3-1 and TRBJ1-2; D is perhaps TRBD1 (5 bases). The CDR3 length is 14 residues. Trimming left V 1 base short and J 4 bases short, with 10 bases between. Germline CDR1 LGHDT, CDR2 YNNKEL (reference sequence). The CDR3 region is CASSQAGFGYGYTF. Here the CDR3 DNA reads TGTGCCAGCAGCCAAGCAGGGTTCGGCTATGGCTACACCTTC.

The chain has TRBV20-1 and TRBJ1-2, with TRBD1 matching 8 bases. Trimming took 5 bases from V and 5 from J; bases not matched to a gene: 7. CDR3 length: 13 amino acids. From germline, CDR1 is DFQATT and CDR2 SNEGSKA (reference sequence). The CDR3 here is CSAWTGMGYGYTF. The CDR3 coding sequence is TGCAGTGCTTGGACAGGGATGGGGTATGGCTACACCTTC.

This clonotype was observed a handful of times. The chain is built from TRBV3-1 and TRBJ2-7, with 10 bases that match TRBD2. Losses at the gene ends were 6 bases for V and 4 bases for J; bases not matched to a gene: 6. The CDR3 consists of 14 residues. From germline, CDR1 is LGHDT and CDR2 YNNKEL (reference sequence). DNA of the CDR3: TGTGCCAGCAGTAAGCGGGAGGGCCGGTACGAGCAGTACTTC. This encodes CASSKREGRYEQYF.

In its sample, this clonotype was seen a few times. V gene TRBV9 combines with J gene TRBJ2-2, with a possible D match to TRBD2 (6 bases). Per the germline V gene, CDR1 is SGDLS and CDR2 is YYNGEE. Trimming pared 4 bases from V and 3 bases from J, leaving 16 bases between. The CDR3 consists of 16 residues. The CDR3 region is CASSPRGGSYTGELFF. CDR3 DNA: TGTGCCAGCAGCCCGCGAGGAGGGAGTTACACCGGGGAGCTGTTTTTT.

This clonotype was seen more than once but under ten times. The CDR3 region is CASKAGLMNTGELFF. CDR3 nucleotide sequence: TGTGCCAGTAAAGCCGGACTAATGAACACCGGGGAGCTGTTTTTT. The rearrangement uses TRBV19 and TRBJ2-2; D might be TRBD2 (6 bases). Trimming stripped 7 bases from V and 1 base from J, with 13 bases between. CDR1 and CDR2 (germline): LNHDA, SQIVND (reference sequence). This CDR3 region has 15 residues.

This clonotype was detected a few times. The chain recombines TRBV6-5 with TRBJ1-2; 7 bases are shared with TRBD1. CDR3 length: 14 amino acids. Germline CDR1 and CDR2: MNHEY and SVGAGI. The V and J ends lost 0 bases and 4 bases, in that order; junction bases with no gene match: 2. The CDR3 DNA is TGTGCCAGCAGTTACTCGAGACAGGGCTATGGCTACACCTTC. The encoded protein is CASSYSRQGYGYTF.

This clonotype was picked up many times. The V and J genes are TRBV7-2 and TRBJ2-7; 11 bases line up with TRBD2. Germline CDR1 SGHTA, CDR2 FQGNSA. Trimming removed 9 bases from V and 6 bases from J; junction bases left unmatched: 7. The length of the CDR3 is 13 residues. The CDR3 sequence is CASALTSGSEQYF. CDR3 DNA: TGTGCCAGTGCGCTTACTAGCGGGAGCGAGCAGTACTTC.

This clonotype has only a few counts. This chain uses TRBV25-1 with TRBJ2-1, with D perhaps given as TRBD1 or TRBD2 (5 bases each). V was pared by 3 bases and J by 12 bases, with 15 bases between. The V gene's germline CDR1 is MGHDK and CDR2 SYGVNS. The CDR3 is made up of 13 amino acids. CDR3 in amino acids: CASSETGPRGQFF. DNA of the CDR3: TGTGCCAGCAGTGAGACGGGCCCGAGGGGGCAGTTCTTC.